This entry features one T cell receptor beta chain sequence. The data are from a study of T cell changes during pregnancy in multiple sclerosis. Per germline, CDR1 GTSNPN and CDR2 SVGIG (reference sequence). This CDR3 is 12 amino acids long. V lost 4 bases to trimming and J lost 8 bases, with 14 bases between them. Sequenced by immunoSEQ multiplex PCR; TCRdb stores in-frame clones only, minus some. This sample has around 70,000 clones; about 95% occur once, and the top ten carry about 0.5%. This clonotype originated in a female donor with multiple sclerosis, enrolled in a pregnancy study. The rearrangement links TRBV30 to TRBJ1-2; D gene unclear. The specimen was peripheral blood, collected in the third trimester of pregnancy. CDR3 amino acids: CAWTPGSQGYTF. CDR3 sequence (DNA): TGTGCCTGGACCCCCGGGAGTCAGGGCTACACCTTC. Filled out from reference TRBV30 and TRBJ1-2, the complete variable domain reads SQTIHQWPATLVQPVGSPLSLECTVEGTSNPNLYWYRQAAGRGLQLLFYSVGIGQISSEVPQNLSASRPQDRQFILSSKKLLLSDSGFYLCAWTPGSQGYTFGSGTRLTVV.